The source of this TCR beta chain is a study of a mutant IDH1 vaccine in newly diagnosed glioma. Background on the study: Beforehand, treatment had been radiotherapy, temozolomide, or both; the majority received both.

The protocol was immunoSEQ multiplex PCR, while the TCRdb copy is restricted to in-frame clones and leaves out a portion. The sample has around 59,000 clones, more than 90% seen once. Described time point: baseline, week 1 (first vaccination visit). This sample's treatment: pre-vaccination baseline after standard-of-care therapy. Each astrocytoma in the donors was new, WHO grade 3 or 4, IDH1-mutant and ATRX-lost. Points on this clone: Antigen: not known.

General study results and limits: It seemed that pseudoprogression was not linked to changes in the top peripheral T cell clonotypes. Overall, roughly 95% of patients had vaccine-induced immune responses.

The germline V and J ends were trimmed by 2 bases and 8 bases, with 12 bases remaining between them. Germline CDR1 and CDR2: SGHVS and FNYEAQ. The CDR3 runs to 13 residues. The TCR comes from a man aged 50-59 years with glioma. This chain joins TRBV7-6 and TRBJ1-2; maybe TRBD1 (5 bases). The sample was PBMCs, taken from a glioma patient treated with radiotherapy, temozolomide or both. DNA of the CDR3: TGTGCCAGCAGCTTAACCAGGGTGGAGGGCTACACCTTC. It translates to CASSLTRVEGYTF.